The present TCR beta chain was sequenced within a study of blood T cell repertoires in COVID-19. Background on the study: The United States, Italy and Spain were the sources of the acute and convalescent COVID-19 samples. PBMCs, B-cell-depleted T cells, or T cells provided the cDNA or gDNA that made up the material.

The CDR3 length is 21 residues. V lost 1 base and J 0 bases, leaving 26 bases between the germline ends. Original analysis: Amplification with reference gene primers provided the estimates of nucleated cell counts. Data came from immunoSEQ multiplex PCR; TCRdb stores just in-frame clones and leaves some out. That table gives V, J and clone size, and the DNA gave D and trimming. The profile shows about 81,000 clones, about 80% of them singletons. The chain uses TRBV23-1 and TRBJ2-3, with D possibly matching TRBD1 (5 bases). TRBV23-1 is flagged as an ORF with uncertain function. The sequenced material came from peripheral blood. The origin of this receptor is a human donor in a cohort sampled during active COVID-19. The CDR3 loop reads CASSQYRRQPTDDYSTDTQYF. CDR3 DNA: TGCGCCAGCAGTCAATACCGGCGACAGCCGACGGATGATTATAGCACAGATACGCAGTATTTT.